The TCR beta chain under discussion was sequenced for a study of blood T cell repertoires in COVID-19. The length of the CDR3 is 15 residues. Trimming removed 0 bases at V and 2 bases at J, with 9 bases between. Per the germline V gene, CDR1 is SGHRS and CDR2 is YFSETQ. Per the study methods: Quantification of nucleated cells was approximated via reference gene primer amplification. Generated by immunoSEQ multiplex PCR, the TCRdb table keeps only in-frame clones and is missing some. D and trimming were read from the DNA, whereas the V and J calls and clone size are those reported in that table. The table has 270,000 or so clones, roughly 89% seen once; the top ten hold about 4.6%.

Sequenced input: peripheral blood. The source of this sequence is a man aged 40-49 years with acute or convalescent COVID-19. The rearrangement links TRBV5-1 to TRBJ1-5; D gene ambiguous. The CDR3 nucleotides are TGCGCCAGCAGCTTGGGATCCCCGGGCAATCAGCCCCAGCATTTT. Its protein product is CASSLGSPGNQPQHF.